The rows below give T cell receptor beta chains drawn from one sample of a study of cytomegalovirus exposure and HLA in healthy donors. Sequencing used immunoSEQ multiplex PCR; TCRdb keeps in-frame clones, though not all of them. The data show roughly 150,000 clones, with approximately 84% seen just once and roughly 1.4% held by the top ten. The sample comprised PBMCs. The source of these receptors is a man in his fifties in good health and CMV-seropositive. Both conserved end residues are part of each CDR3.

cdr3_aa: CASSLAVAGGLNEQFF; j_call: TRBJ2-1; v_call: TRBV5-8
cdr3_aa: CASSQSGTGGRGGELFF; j_call: TRBJ2-2; v_call: TRBV4-1
cdr3_aa: CASSFSGGNTEAFF; j_call: TRBJ1-1; v_call: TRBV28
cdr3_aa: CASRSIEAFF; j_call: TRBJ1-1; v_call: TRBV28
cdr3_aa: CASSLQSSGQETQYF; j_call: TRBJ2-5; v_call: TRBV5-1
cdr3_aa: CASSLGQDPYEQYF; j_call: TRBJ2-7; v_call: TRBV13
cdr3_aa: CASLRRGFDQPQHF; j_call: TRBJ1-5; v_call: TRBV28
cdr3_aa: CASSLLPNYGYTF; j_call: TRBJ1-2; v_call: TRBV5-1
cdr3_aa: CASSKTALTTIYF; j_call: TRBJ1-3; v_call: TRBV11-1
cdr3_aa: CASTSDQGILTEAFF; j_call: TRBJ1-1; v_call: TRBV7-9
cdr3_aa: CASGLYRADTQYF; j_call: TRBJ2-3; v_call: TRBV7-8
cdr3_aa: CASSLTTTGELFF; j_call: TRBJ2-2; v_call: TRBV7-3
cdr3_aa: CASSMGLYNEQFF; j_call: TRBJ2-1; v_call: TRBV19
cdr3_aa: CASSPSGTRAEQYF; j_call: TRBJ2-7; v_call: TRBV4-2
cdr3_aa: CASSEASAGTYNSPLHF; j_call: TRBJ1-6; v_call: TRBV6-1
cdr3_aa: CASTLGTAGNTIYF; j_call: TRBJ1-3; v_call: TRBV28
cdr3_aa: CASSYRGAGTFEQYF; j_call: TRBJ2-7; v_call: TRBV6-5
cdr3_aa: CASRPLQWANEKLFF; j_call: TRBJ1-4; v_call: TRBV2
cdr3_aa: CASSLPGDQPQHF; j_call: TRBJ1-5; v_call: TRBV28
cdr3_aa: CASLQGGISYTF; j_call: TRBJ1-2; v_call: TRBV2
cdr3_aa: CASSDRANYGYTF; j_call: TRBJ1-2; v_call: TRBV2
cdr3_aa: CASSRPGSHF; j_call: TRBJ1-6; v_call: TRBV19
cdr3_aa: CASSESGKRGELFF; j_call: TRBJ2-2; v_call: TRBV25-1
cdr3_aa: CASSLPTVYEQYF; j_call: TRBJ2-7; v_call: TRBV28
cdr3_aa: CASSLAASGRRDTQYF; j_call: TRBJ2-3; v_call: TRBV7-2
cdr3_aa: CAISKTSGSVDEQFF; j_call: TRBJ2-1; v_call: TRBV10-3
cdr3_aa: CASSFRRRELFF; j_call: TRBJ2-2; v_call: TRBV28
cdr3_aa: CASTYLDTQYF; j_call: TRBJ2-3; v_call: TRBV5-1
cdr3_aa: CASSLLVDSPLHF; j_call: TRBJ1-6; v_call: TRBV11-2
cdr3_aa: CASSSVPSGGQETQYF; j_call: TRBJ2-5; v_call: TRBV11-2
cdr3_aa: CASSIGPRGAFF; j_call: TRBJ1-1; v_call: TRBV19
cdr3_aa: CASSLDPGPSTDTQYF; j_call: TRBJ2-3; v_call: TRBV5-1
cdr3_aa: CASSLGGGVYGYTF; j_call: TRBJ1-2; v_call: TRBV5-4
cdr3_aa: CASSPSPERPTSYEQYF; j_call: TRBJ2-7; v_call: TRBV18
cdr3_aa: CASSDVTSGGNEQFF; j_call: TRBJ2-1; v_call: TRBV2
cdr3_aa: CAWSVGLETQYF; j_call: TRBJ2-5; v_call: TRBV30